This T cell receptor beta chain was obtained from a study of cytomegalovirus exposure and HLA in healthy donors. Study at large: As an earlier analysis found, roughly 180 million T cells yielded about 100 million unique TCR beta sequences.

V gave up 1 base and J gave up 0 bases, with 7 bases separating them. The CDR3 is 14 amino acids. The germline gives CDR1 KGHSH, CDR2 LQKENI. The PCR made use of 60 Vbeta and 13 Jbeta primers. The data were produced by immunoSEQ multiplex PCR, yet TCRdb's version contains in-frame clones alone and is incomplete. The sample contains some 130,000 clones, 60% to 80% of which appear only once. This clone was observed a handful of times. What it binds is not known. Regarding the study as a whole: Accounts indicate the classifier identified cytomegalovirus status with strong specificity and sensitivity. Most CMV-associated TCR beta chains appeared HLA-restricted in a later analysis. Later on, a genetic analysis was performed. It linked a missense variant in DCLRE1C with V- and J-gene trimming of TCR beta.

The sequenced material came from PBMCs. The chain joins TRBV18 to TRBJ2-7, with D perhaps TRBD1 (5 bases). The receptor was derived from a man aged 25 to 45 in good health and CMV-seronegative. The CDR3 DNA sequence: TGTGCCAGCTCACCACAGGGGATCTCCTACGAGCAGTACTTC. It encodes CASSPQGISYEQYF.